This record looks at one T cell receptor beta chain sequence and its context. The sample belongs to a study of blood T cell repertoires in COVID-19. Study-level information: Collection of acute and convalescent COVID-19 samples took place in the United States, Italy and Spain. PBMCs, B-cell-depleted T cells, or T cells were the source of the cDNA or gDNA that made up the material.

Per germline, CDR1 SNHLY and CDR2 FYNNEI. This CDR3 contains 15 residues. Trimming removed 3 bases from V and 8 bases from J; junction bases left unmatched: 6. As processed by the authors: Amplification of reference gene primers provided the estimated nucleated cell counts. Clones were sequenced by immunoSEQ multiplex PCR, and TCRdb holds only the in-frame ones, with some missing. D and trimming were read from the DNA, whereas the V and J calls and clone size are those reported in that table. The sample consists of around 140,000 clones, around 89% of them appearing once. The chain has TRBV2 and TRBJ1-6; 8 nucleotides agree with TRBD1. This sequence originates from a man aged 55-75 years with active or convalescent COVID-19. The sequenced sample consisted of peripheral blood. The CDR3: CASSDFGRGHSPLHF. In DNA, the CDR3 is TGTGCCAGCAGTGATTTTGGCAGGGGGCATTCACCCCTCCACTTT.